These 2 T cell receptor beta chains came from one sample sequenced in a study of regulatory T cells in long-lasting Graves disease. Time point specified: newly diagnosed GD, antithyroid drugs for less than 3 months. The TCR library was made from RNA extracted from PBMCs. TCR beta libraries were built with iRepertoire HTBI primers and Arm-PCR of CDR3 regions. TCRdb reanalysed the multiplex PCR reads using MiXCR and keeps one entry per CDR3 protein. The data contain about 420,000 distinct CDR3 sequences, about 15% of them singletons. This sample was shared with a second study, whose subject was T cells in Graves' hyperthyroidism and ophthalmopathy.

This material consisted of peripheral blood mononuclear cells (PBMCs), taken at new diagnosis, from a patient treated with antithyroid drugs. The receptors come from a woman under 30 with Graves disease.

Many counts were recorded for this clonotype. The gene calls are TRBV11-2 and TRBJ2-4; no reliable D call. The ends were cut back, 1 base at V and 2 bases at J, with 15 bases in the middle. The germline gives CDR1 SGHAT, CDR2 FQNNGV. The CDR3 extends over 17 amino acids. CDR3 sequence: CASSLALVDRTKNIQYF. CDR3 DNA: TGTGCCAGCAGCTTAGCGTTAGTGGACCGAACCAAAAACATTCAGTACTTC.

This clonotype was seen ten or more times. The chain uses TRBV20-1 and TRBJ2-7; TRBD2 agrees at 10 bases. J gave up 6 bases and V 3 bases, and 5 bases lay outside the gene matches. Germline V gives CDR1 DFQATT, CDR2 SNEGSKA (reference sequence). The CDR3 totals 13 residues. The CDR3 loop is CSASRLAGGEQYF. The CDR3 DNA sequence: TGCAGTGCTAGCCGACTAGCGGGTGGCGAGCAGTACTTC.